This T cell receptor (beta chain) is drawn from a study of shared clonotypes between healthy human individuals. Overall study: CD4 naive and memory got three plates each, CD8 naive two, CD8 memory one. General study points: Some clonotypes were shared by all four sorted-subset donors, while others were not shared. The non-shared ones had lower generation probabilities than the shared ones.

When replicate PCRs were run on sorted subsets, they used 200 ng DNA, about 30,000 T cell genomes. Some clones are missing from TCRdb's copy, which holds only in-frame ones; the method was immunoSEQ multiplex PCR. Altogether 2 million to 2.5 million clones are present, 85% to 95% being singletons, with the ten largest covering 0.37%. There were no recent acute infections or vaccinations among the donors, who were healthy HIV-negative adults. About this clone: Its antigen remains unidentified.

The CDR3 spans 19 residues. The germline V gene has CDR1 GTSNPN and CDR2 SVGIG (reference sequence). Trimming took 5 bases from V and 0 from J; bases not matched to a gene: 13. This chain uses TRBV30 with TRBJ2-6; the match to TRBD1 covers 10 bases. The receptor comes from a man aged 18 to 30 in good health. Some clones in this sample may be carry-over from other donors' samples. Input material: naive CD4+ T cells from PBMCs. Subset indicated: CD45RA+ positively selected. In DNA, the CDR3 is TGTGCCTGGCTCCCCGACCGGGACAGGGGAAACTCTGGGGCCAACGTCCTGACTTTC. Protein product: CAWLPDRDRGNSGANVLTF.